This T cell receptor (beta chain) was observed in a study of PD-1 blockade in classical Hodgkin lymphoma. General study points: Factors driving the repertoire differences, possibly disease activity or prior therapy, remain undefined. Baseline TCR diversity was reportedly lower in newly diagnosed patients than in healthy donors. It was reported as lower still in relapsed/refractory patients.

Sample time point: newly diagnosed, previously untreated cHL patient sample. The CD4+ T cells used were purified from thawed PBMCs through magnetic negative selection. Comparator PBMCs were from newly diagnosed, untreated classical Hodgkin lymphoma. Trimming took 2 bases from V and 4 from J, leaving 12 bases between them. Germline loops: CDR1 SSHAT, CDR2 FNYEAQ (reference sequence). This CDR3 has 15 amino acids. In the case of this clone: Its antigen is still unknown.

Sequencing used immunoSEQ multiplex PCR; TCRdb keeps in-frame clones, though not all of them. This table has about 24,000 clones, 75% to 95% appearing once. The rearrangement links TRBV7-7 to TRBJ1-3, with D tentatively TRBD1 (6 bases). This TCR derives from a human donor with classical Hodgkin lymphoma. Sequenced sample: CD4+ T cells from blood. In nucleotides, the CDR3 is TGTGCCAGCAGCTTATCCCCAGGGGAAGGAAACACCATATATTTT. This codes for CASSLSPGEGNTIYF. Combining the CDR3 with reference TRBV7-7 and TRBJ1-3 gives the whole variable domain GAGVSQSPRYKVTKRGQDVTLRCDPISSHATLYWYQQALGQGPEFLTYFNYEAQPDKSGLPSDRFSAERPEGSISTLTIQRTEQRDSAMYRCASSLSPGEGNTIYFGEGSWLTVV.